These 25 T cell receptor beta chains were all obtained from the same sample, sequenced in a study of beta chain features in type 1 diabetes. The isolated RNA, all of it, was reverse transcribed, so expressed TCRB transcripts were what got sequenced. Sequenced by immunoSEQ multiplex PCR; TCRdb stores in-frame clones only, minus some. Among 200,000 to 250,000 clones listed, about 26% were seen once. Sequenced input: central memory CD4+ T cells from blood. All receptors derive from a man between 25 and 39 years old in good health.

The chain has TRBV28 and TRBJ2-1; 10 bases fit TRBD2. The V gene's germline CDR1 is MDHEN and CDR2 SYDVKM. Germline trimming cut 6 bases from V and 2 bases from J; bases unmatched to any gene: 4. The CDR3 covers 15 residues. DNA of the CDR3: TGTGCCAGCAGAATTCTAGCGGGAGCCTACAATGAGCAGTTCTTC. It codes for CASRILAGAYNEQFF.

This clone was counted only a few times. The chain is built from TRBV30 and TRBJ2-1; no clear D. V shed 5 bases and J shed 8 bases, with 10 bases lying between them. Germline V gene sequence: CDR1 GTSNPN, CDR2 SVGIG (reference sequence). This CDR3 contains 11 residues. As DNA, the CDR3 is TGTGCCTGGGACCGCATGGATGAGCAGTTCTTC. It is translated as CAWDRMDEQFF.

The CDR3 loop reads CASGSTSGSGELFF. Written as DNA, the CDR3 is TGTGCCAGCGGCTCCACTAGCGGGAGCGGGGAGCTGTTTTTT. The genes are TRBV7-9 and TRBJ2-2; 11 nucleotides match TRBD2. This CDR3 has 14 residues. From germline, CDR1 is SEHNR and CDR2 FQNEAQ (reference sequence). V shed 8 bases, J shed 7 bases, and the junction held 6 bases outside the gene matches.

This clone was counted between two and nine times. The chain carries TRBV7-2 and TRBJ2-1; maybe TRBD1 (6 bases). CDR3 length: 16 amino acids. Germline-derived CDR1 and CDR2 are SGHTA and FQGNSA. V lost 5 bases and J 5 bases, leaving 19 bases between the germline ends. DNA of the CDR3: TGTGCCAGCAGCAGGATGACAGGAACCCATCACAATGAGCAGTTCTTC. Translating it yields CASSRMTGTHHNEQFF.

The chain uses TRBV11-2 and TRBJ2-7, with D unclear. Germline V CDR1 and CDR2: SGHAT, FQNNGV. V lost 5 bases and J 2 bases, leaving 19 bases between the germline ends. This CDR3 is 16 amino acids long. The CDR3 loop reads CASSVAFDPAAYEQYF. The DNA of the CDR3 is TGTGCCAGCAGCGTAGCTTTCGACCCCGCGGCCTACGAGCAGTACTTC.

The CDR3 DNA is TGTGCCTGGAGTGACACAGGGCCCGGGGAGCTGTTTTTT. Protein: CAWSDTGPGELFF. The rearrangement joins TRBV30 to TRBJ2-2; D perhaps matches TRBD1 (6 bases). CDR3 length: 13 amino acids. V shed 1 base and J shed 6 bases, with 9 bases lying between them. Per germline, CDR1 GTSNPN and CDR2 SVGIG (reference sequence).

The chain couples TRBV6-1 to TRBJ2-3; the D gene is possibly TRBD2 (6 bases). Germline CDR1 MNHNS, CDR2 SASEGT. This CDR3 has 15 residues. The V end lost 1 base, the J end lost 3 bases, and 11 bases lay between the germline ends. DNA for the CDR3: TGTGCCAGCAGTGAAGGCGGGGTGGGTACAGATACGCAGTATTTT. Residues: CASSEGGVGTDTQYF.

This clone has more than one count but fewer than ten. The same CDR3 is also encoded by other DNA sequences in this sample. The CDR3 loop is CSVGQQETQYF. DNA for the CDR3: TGCAGCGTGGGACAGCAAGAGACCCAGTACTTC. This chain uses TRBV29-1 with TRBJ2-5, with TRBD1 matching over 7 bases. The length of the CDR3 is 11 residues. Germline loops: CDR1 SQVTM, CDR2 ANQGSEA. The junction had 0 bases not matched to a gene; V was cut back by 6 bases and J by 2 bases.

The gene calls are TRBV7-2 and TRBJ1-1; D remains ambiguous. This CDR3 contains 12 residues. With 3 bases removed from V and 7 bases from J, the gap between germline ends came to 9 bases. CDR1 and CDR2 (germline): SGHTA, FQGNSA. CDR3 sequence: CASSFLGSEAFF. Here the CDR3 DNA reads TGTGCCAGCAGCTTCTTAGGCAGTGAAGCTTTCTTT.

In this sample, this clone turned up a few times. The rearrangement uses TRBV7-9 and TRBJ2-3; no reliable D call. Trimming left V 6 bases short and J 2 bases short, with 18 bases between. CDR1 is SEHNR and CDR2 is FQNEAQ in the germline V gene (reference sequence). The CDR3 runs 16 residues. The CDR3 coding sequence is TGTGCCAGCAGTCCCTTAGGACGGCGGACCACAGATACGCAGTATTTT. Protein: CASSPLGRRTTDTQYF.

This clone appeared a few times. This sequence joins TRBV30 and TRBJ2-5; D might be TRBD2 (5 bases). This CDR3 is built from 13 residues. Trimming took 4 bases from V and 2 from J, leaving 11 bases between them. Germline V gene data show CDR1 as GTSNPN and CDR2 as SVGIG (reference sequence). The CDR3 region is CAWNWGEQETQYF. The CDR3 bases are TGTGCCTGGAATTGGGGAGAGCAAGAGACCCAGTACTTC.

This clone has a handful of counts. J is TRBJ2-1 and V is TRBV11-2; TRBD2 matches 11 bases. V gave up 2 bases and J gave up 8 bases; unmatched junction bases: 5. This CDR3 is 15 amino acids long. The germline CDR1 and CDR2 sequences are SGHAT and FQNNGV. CDR3 in DNA: TGTGCCAGCAGCTTAACTAGCGGGAGTTATGATGAGCAGTTCTTC. It translates to CASSLTSGSYDEQFF.

The genes are TRBV25-1 and TRBJ2-1; D is perhaps TRBD1 (5 bases). CDR1 MGHDK and CDR2 SYGVNS come from the germline V gene. This CDR3 region has 13 residues. V was clipped by 5 bases and J by 9 bases, with 14 bases between them. The CDR3 sequence: CASSQGKRSEQFF. CDR3 sequence (DNA): TGTGCCAGCAGTCAGGGTAAAAGGAGTGAGCAGTTCTTC.

The genes are TRBV30 and TRBJ2-2; no clear D gene. The germline V gene encodes CDR1 GTSNPN and CDR2 SVGIG (reference sequence). V lost 8 bases, J lost 3 bases, and 13 bases lay in between. The CDR3 consists of 13 residues. This CDR3 is CALLYYHTGELFF. As DNA, the CDR3 is TGTGCCCTACTGTACTACCACACCGGGGAGCTGTTTTTT.

The chain is built from TRBV5-6 and TRBJ2-7; 8 bases map to TRBD1. Trimming took 4 bases from V and 5 from J; bases not matched to a gene: 5. Germline values: CDR1 SGHDT, CDR2 YYEEEE. The CDR3 is made up of 13 amino acids. The CDR3 spells CASSGDRGDEQYF. CDR3 nucleotide sequence: TGTGCCAGCAGCGGAGACAGGGGCGACGAGCAGTACTTC.

This clone was seen ten or more times. Other DNA variants within this sample encode the same CDR3. The V call is TRBV28, the J call TRBJ2-5, with D tentatively TRBD1 (6 bases). The V end was cut by 6 bases, the J end by 1 base, with 9 bases between. The length of the CDR3 is 13 residues. CDR1 is MDHEN and CDR2 is SYDVKM in the germline V gene. The CDR3 DNA reads as TGTGCCAGCAGCACAGGGACCCAAGAGACCCAGTACTTC. This encodes CASSTGTQETQYF.

Only a few counts were recorded for this clone. V and J are TRBV5-1 and TRBJ2-7; D ambiguous. Germline CDR1 reads SGHRS; CDR2 reads YFSETQ. The V end lost 3 bases, the J end lost 5 bases, and 6 bases lay between the germline ends. The CDR3 consists of 11 residues. CDR3 DNA: TGCGCCAGCAGCTACTTCGACGAGCAGTACTTC. Its translation: CASSYFDEQYF.

This clone was found a few times. This may arise from a read error, as a much more abundant clone is one base away. The same CDR3 arises from other DNA sequences in this sample as well. The rearrangement joins TRBV28 to TRBJ2-3, with TRBD2 as a possible D gene (6 bases). This CDR3 is 13 amino acids long. V dropped 3 bases and J dropped 3 bases, with 7 bases sitting between them. Germline V CDR1 and CDR2: MDHEN, SYDVKM. The CDR3 region has the DNA TGTGCCAGCAGTTTGGAGGGTACAGATACGCAGTATTTT. As protein: CASSLEGTDTQYF.

V and J are TRBV7-7 and TRBJ2-5, with D perhaps being TRBD1 or TRBD2 (5 bases each). Trimming pared 1 base from V and 2 bases from J, leaving 14 bases between. The V gene's germline CDR1 is SSHAT and CDR2 FNYEAQ (reference sequence). The CDR3 length is 16 residues. Here the CDR3 reads CASSLGSGTRQETQYF. DNA for the CDR3: TGTGCCAGCAGCTTAGGGTCTGGGACGCGACAAGAGACCCAGTACTTC.

The chain combines TRBV27 with TRBJ2-6; D is uncertain. Between the trimmed V and J ends, which lost 3 bases and 3 bases, there was a span of 6 bases. Germline CDR1 reads MNHEY; CDR2 reads SMNVEV (reference sequence). This CDR3 spans 14 amino acids. CDR3 amino acids: CASSFSDGANVLTF. DNA for the CDR3: TGTGCCAGCAGTTTTTCGGATGGGGCCAACGTCCTGACTTTC.

In its sample, this clone was seen a few times. V and J are TRBV5-4 and TRBJ2-4; 12 positions match TRBD2. Germline-derived CDR1 and CDR2 are SGHNT and YYREEE (reference sequence). The ends lost 0 bases at V and 4 bases at J; junction bases unmatched: 11. The CDR3 runs to 19 residues. The CDR3 spells CASSLERASGRVDKNIQYF. The CDR3 region has the DNA TGTGCCAGCAGCTTGGAGCGGGCTAGCGGGAGGGTGGATAAAAACATTCAGTACTTC.

This clone occurred a few times. V and J are TRBV28 and TRBJ2-2, with D maybe TRBD1 (6 bases). This CDR3 contains 11 residues. Germline values: CDR1 MDHEN, CDR2 SYDVKM. The V end was cut by 3 bases, the J end by 13 bases, with 9 bases between. This chain's CDR3 is CASSFEQGLFF. The CDR3 DNA follows: TGTGCCAGCAGTTTTGAACAGGGGCTGTTTTTT.

The chain has TRBV11-2 and TRBJ1-5, with 8 bases identical to TRBD1. Germline CDR1 and CDR2: SGHAT and FQNNGV. V lost 6 bases and J lost 6; bases outside the gene matches: 7. The CDR3 covers 14 residues. The CDR3 nucleotides read TGTGCCAGCAGTCCGACAGGGGAGGGTCAGCCCCAGCATTTT. Its protein product is CASSPTGEGQPQHF.

This clone has a handful of counts. The sample holds other DNA sequences that translate to the same CDR3. CDR3 sequence reads: CASSRDRAYEQYF. The CDR3 coding sequence is TGTGCCAGCTCGCGAGACAGGGCCTACGAGCAGTACTTC. The chain links TRBV6-6 to TRBJ2-7; 7 bases align to TRBD1. The CDR3 totals 13 residues. After removal of 8 bases from V and 2 bases from J, the junction contained 6 bases not matched to a gene. The germline gives CDR1 MNHNY, CDR2 SVGAGI (reference sequence).

This sequence joins TRBV4-1 and TRBJ1-3; the D is unclear. The CDR3 has 15 amino acids. The ends were cut back, 0 bases at V and 3 bases at J, with 9 bases in the middle. Germline assignment: CDR1 MGHRA and CDR2 YSYEKL. The CDR3 DNA is TGCGCCAGCAGCCAAGATAGAAGGGTTGGAAACACCATATATTTT. Translation gives CASSQDRRVGNTIYF.